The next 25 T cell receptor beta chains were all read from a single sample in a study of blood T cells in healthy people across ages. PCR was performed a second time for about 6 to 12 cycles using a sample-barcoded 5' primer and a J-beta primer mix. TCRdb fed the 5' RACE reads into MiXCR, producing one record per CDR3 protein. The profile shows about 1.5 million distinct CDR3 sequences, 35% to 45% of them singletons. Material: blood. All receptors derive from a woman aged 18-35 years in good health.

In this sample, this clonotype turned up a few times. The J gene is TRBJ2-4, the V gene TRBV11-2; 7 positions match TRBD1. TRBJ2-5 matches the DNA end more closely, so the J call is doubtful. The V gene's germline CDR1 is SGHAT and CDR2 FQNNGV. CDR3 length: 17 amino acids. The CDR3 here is CASSLDDRARIWETQYF. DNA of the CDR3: TGTGCCAGCAGCTTAGACGACAGGGCAAGAATATGGGAGACCCAGTACTTC.

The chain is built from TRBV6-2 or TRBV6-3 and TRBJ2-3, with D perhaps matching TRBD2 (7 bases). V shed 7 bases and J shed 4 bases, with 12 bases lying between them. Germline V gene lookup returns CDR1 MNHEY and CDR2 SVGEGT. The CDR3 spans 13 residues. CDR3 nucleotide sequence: TGTGCCAGCACTCGGGGGGCTCCAGATACGCAGTATTTT. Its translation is CASTRGAPDTQYF.

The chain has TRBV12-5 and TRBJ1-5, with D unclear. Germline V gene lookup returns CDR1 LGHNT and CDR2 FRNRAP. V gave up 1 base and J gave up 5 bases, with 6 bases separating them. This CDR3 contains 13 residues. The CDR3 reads CASGLEIYQPQHF. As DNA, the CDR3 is TGTGCTAGTGGTTTGGAGATATATCAGCCCCAGCATTTT. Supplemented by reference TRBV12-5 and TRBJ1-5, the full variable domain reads DARVTQTPRHKVTEMGQEVTMRCQPILGHNTVFWYRQTMMQGLELLAYFRNRAPLDDSGMPKDRFSAEMPDATLATLKIQPSEPRDSAVYFCASGLEIYQPQHFGDGTRLSIL.

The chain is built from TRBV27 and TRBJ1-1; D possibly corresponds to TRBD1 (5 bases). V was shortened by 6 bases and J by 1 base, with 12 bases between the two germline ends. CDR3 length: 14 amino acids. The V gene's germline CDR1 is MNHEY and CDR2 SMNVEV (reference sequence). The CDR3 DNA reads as TGTGCCAGCAGCCCCGACAGCACGAACACTGAAGCTTTCTTT. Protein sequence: CASSPDSTNTEAFF.

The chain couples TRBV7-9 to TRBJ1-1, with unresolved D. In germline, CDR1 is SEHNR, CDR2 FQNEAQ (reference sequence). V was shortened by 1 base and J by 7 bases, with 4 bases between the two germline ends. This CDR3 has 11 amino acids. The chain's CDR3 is CASSLVDEAFF. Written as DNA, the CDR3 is TGTGCCAGCAGCTTAGTGGATGAAGCTTTCTTT.

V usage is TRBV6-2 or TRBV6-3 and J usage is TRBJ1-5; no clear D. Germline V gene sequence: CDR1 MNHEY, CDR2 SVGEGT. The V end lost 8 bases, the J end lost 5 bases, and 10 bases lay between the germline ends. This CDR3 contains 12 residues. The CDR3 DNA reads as TGTGCCAGCGGGCCTCGAGATCAGCCCCAGCATTTT. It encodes CASGPRDQPQHF.

The CDR3 is CASSWTPETPYEQYF. CDR3 DNA: TGCGCCAGCAGCTGGACCCCAGAGACCCCCTACGAGCAGTACTTC. The V gene is TRBV5-1, the J gene TRBJ2-5, with D uncertain. Matching the DNA end better, TRBJ2-7 makes the J call doubtful. The CDR3 is made up of 15 amino acids. Germline CDR1 SGHRS, CDR2 YFSETQ.

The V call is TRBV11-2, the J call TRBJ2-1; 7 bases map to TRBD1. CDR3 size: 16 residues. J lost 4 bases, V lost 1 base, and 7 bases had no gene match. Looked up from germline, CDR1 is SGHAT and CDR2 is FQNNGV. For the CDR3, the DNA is TGTGCCAGCAGCTTAGTAGGGGGCAATCTATACAATGAGCAGTTCTTC. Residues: CASSLVGGNLYNEQFF. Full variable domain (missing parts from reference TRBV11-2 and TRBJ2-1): EAGVAQSPRYKIIEKRQSVAFWCNPISGHATLYWYQQILGQGPKLLIQFQNNGVVDDSQLPKDRFSAERLKGVDSTLKIQPAKLEDSAVYLCASSLVGGNLYNEQFFGPGTRLTVL.

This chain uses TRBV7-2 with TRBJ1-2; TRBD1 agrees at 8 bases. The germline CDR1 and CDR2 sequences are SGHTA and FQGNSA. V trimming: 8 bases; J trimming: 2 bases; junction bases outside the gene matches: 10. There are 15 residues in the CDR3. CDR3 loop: CASQLGRQGNYGYTF. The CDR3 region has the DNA TGTGCCAGCCAACTCGGCAGACAGGGGAACTATGGCTACACCTTC.

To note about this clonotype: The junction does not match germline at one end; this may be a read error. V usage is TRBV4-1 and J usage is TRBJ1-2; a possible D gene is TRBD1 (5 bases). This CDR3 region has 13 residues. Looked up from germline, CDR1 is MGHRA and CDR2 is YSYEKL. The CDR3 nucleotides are TGCGCCAGCAGCCAGGGGGGGGTCTATGGCTGCACCTTC. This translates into CASSQGGVYGCTF.

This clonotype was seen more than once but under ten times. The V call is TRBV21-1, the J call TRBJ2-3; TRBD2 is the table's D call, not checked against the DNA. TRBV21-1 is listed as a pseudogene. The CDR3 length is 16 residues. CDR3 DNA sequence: TGTGCCAGCAGCACCGGACTAGGGAGGGTCCCAGATACGCAGTATTTT. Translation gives CASSTGLGRVPDTQYF.

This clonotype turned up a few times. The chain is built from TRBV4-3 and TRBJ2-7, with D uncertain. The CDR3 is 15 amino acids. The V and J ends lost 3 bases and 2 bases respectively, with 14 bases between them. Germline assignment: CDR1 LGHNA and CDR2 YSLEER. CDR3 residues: CASSHSASGAYEQYF. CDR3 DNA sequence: TGCGCCAGCAGCCATTCGGCTAGTGGGGCCTACGAGCAGTACTTC.

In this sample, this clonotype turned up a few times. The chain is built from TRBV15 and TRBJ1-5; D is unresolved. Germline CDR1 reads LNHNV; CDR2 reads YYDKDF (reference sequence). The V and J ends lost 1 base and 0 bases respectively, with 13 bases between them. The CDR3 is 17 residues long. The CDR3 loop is CATSRVVTEYSNQPQHF. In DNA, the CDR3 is TGTGCCACCAGCAGAGTTGTTACGGAGTATAGCAATCAGCCCCAGCATTTT. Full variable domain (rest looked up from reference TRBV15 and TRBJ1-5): DAMVIQNPRYQVTQFGKPVTLSCSQTLNHNVMYWYQQKSSQAPKLLFHYYDKDFNNEADTPDNFQSRRPNTSFCFLDIRSPGLGDTAMYLCATSRVVTEYSNQPQHFGDGTRLSIL.

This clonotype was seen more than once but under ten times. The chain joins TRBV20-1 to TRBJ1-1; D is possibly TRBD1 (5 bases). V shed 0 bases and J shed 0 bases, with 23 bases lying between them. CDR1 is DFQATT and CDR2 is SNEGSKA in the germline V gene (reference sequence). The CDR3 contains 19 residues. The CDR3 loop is CSAREIDLRQLSMNTEAFF. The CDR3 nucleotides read TGCAGTGCTAGAGAAATCGATCTTAGACAGCTTTCGATGAACACTGAAGCTTTCTTT.

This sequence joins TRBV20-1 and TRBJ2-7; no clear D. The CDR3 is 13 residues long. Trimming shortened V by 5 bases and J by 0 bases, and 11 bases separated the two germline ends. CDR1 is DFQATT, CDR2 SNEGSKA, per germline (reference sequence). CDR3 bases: TGCAGTGCTCGCGTTCGGAGCTCCTACGAGCAGTACTTC. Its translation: CSARVRSSYEQYF.

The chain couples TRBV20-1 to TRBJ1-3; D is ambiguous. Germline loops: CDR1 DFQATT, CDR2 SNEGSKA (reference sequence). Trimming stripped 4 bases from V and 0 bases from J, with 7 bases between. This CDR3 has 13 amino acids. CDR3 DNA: TGCAGTGCTATGGATAACTCTGGAAACACCATATATTTT. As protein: CSAMDNSGNTIYF.

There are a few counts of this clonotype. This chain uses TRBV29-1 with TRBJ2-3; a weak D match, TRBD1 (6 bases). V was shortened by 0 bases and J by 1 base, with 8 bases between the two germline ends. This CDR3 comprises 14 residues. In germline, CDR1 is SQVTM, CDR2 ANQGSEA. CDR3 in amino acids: CSVEEGAGTDTQYF. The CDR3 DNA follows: TGCAGCGTTGAAGAGGGGGCAGGCACAGATACGCAGTATTTT.

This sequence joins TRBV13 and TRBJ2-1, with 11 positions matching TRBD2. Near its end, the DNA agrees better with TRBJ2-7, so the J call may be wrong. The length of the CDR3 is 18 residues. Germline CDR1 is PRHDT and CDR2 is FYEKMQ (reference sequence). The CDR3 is CASSGGTSGPSSYNEQYF. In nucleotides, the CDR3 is TGTGCCAGCAGCGGCGGGACTAGCGGTCCGTCCTCCTACAATGAGCAGTACTTC.

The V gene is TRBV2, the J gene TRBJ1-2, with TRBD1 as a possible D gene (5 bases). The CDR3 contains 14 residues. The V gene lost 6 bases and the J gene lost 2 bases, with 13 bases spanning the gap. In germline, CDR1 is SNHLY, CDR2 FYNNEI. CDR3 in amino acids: CASRSQGKNYGYTF. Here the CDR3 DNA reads TGTGCCAGCAGAAGCCAGGGCAAAAACTATGGCTACACCTTC.

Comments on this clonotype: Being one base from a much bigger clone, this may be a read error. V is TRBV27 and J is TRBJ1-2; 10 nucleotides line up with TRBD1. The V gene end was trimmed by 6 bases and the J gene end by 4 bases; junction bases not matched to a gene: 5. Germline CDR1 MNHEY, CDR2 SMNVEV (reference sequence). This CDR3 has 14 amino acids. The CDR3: CASRPDRGPYGYTF. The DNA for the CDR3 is TGTGCCAGCAGACCCGACAGGGGGCCCTATGGCTACACCTTC.

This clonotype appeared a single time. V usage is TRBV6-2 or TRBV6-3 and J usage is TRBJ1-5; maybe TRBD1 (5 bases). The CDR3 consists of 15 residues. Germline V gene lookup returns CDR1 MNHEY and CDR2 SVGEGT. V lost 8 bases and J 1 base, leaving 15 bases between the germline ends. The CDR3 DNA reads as TGTGCCAGCGTTAGAGCAGGGTGGAGCAATCAGCCCCAGCATTTT. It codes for CASVRAGWSNQPQHF.

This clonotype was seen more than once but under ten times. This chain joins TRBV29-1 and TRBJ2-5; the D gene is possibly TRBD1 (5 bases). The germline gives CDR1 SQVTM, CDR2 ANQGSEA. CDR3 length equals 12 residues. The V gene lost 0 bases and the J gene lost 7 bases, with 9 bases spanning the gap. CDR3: CSVEDARVTQYF. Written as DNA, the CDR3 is TGCAGCGTTGAAGATGCCAGGGTGACCCAGTACTTC.

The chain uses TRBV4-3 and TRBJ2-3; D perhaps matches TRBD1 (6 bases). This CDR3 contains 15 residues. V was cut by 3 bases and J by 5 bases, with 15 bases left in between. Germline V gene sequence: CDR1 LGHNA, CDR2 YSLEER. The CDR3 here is CASSHLDSLGDTQYF. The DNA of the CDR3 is TGCGCCAGCAGCCATCTGGACAGCTTAGGAGATACGCAGTATTTT.

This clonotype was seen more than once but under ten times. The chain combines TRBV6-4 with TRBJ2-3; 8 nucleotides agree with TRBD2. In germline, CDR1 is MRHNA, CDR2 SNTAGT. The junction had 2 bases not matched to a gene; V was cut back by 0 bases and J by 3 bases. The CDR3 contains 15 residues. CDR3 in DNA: TGTGCCAGCAGTGACTCACCGGGAGGGACAGATACGCAGTATTTT. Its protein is CASSDSPGGTDTQYF.

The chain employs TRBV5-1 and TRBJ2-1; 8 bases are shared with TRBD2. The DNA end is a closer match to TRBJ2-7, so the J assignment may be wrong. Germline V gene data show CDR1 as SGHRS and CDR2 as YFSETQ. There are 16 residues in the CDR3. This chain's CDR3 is CASSLDSGGVNNEQYF. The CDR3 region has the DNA TGCGCCAGCAGCTTGGATTCGGGGGGGGTTAACAATGAGCAGTACTTC.